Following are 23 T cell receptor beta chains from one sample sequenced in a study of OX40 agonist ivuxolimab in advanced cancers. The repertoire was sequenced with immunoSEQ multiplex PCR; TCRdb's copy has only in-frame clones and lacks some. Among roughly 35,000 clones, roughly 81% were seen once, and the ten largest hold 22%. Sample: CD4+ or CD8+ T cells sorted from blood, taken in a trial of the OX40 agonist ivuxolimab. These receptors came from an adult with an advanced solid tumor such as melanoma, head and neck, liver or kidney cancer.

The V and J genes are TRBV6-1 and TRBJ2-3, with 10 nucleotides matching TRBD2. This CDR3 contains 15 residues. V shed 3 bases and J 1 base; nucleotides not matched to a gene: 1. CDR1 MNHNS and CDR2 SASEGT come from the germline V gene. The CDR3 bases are TGTGCCAGCAGTGACGGACTAGCGGGCACAGATACGCAGTATTTT. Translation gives CASSDGLAGTDTQYF.

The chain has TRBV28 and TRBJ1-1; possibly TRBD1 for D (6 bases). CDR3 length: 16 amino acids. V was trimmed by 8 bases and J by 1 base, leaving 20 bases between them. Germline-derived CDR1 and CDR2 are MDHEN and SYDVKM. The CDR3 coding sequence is TGTGCCAGCGGCTCAGGACCAGGGGTTGGGAACACTGAAGCTTTCTTT. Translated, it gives CASGSGPGVGNTEAFF.

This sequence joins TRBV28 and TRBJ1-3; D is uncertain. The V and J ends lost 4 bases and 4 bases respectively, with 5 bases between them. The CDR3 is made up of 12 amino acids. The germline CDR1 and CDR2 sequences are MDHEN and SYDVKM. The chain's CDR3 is CASSSRGNTIYF. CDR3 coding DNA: TGTGCCAGCAGTTCCCGCGGAAACACCATATATTTT.

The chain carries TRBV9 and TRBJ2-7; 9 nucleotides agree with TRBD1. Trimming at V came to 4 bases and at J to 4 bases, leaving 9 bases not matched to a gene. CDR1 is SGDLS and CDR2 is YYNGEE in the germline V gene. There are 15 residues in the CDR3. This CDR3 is CASSLQGGQGYEQYF. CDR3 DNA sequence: TGTGCCAGCAGCCTCCAAGGGGGACAGGGTTACGAGCAGTACTTC.

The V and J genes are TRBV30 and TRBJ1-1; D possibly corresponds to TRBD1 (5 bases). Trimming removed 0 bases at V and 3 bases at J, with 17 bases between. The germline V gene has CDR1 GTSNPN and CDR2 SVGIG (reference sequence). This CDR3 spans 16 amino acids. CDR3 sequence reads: CAWSVSSLGADTEAFF. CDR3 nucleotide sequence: TGTGCCTGGAGTGTAAGTTCGTTAGGGGCGGACACTGAAGCTTTCTTT.

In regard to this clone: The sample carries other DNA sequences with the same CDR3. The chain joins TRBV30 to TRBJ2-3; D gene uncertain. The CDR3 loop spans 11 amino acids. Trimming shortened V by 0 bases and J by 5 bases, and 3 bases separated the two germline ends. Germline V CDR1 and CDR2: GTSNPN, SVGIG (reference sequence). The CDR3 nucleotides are TGTGCCTGGAGTGTCTTAGATACGCAGTATTTT. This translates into CAWSVLDTQYF.

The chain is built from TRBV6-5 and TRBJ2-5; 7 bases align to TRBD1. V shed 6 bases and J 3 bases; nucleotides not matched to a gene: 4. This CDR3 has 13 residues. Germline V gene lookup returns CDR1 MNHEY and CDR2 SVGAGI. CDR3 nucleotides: TGTGCCAGCAGGGGGGACAGAGAAGAGACCCAGTACTTC. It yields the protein CASRGDREETQYF.

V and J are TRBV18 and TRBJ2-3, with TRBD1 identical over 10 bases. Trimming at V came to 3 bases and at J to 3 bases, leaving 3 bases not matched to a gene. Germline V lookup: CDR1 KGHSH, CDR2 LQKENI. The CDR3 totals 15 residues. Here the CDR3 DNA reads TGTGCCAGCTCACCCGGACAGGGGGTTACAGATACGCAGTATTTT. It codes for CASSPGQGVTDTQYF. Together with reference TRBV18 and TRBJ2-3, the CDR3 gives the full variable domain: NAGVMQNPRHLVRRRGQEARLRCSPMKGHSHVYWYRQLPEEGLKFMVYLQKENIIDESGMPKERFSAEFPKEGPSILRIQQVVRGDSAAYFCASSPGQGVTDTQYFGPGTRLTVL.

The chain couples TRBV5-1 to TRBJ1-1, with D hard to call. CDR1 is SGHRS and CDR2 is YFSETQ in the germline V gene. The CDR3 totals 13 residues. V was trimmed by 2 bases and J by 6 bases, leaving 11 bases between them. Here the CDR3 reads CASSFESIAEAFF. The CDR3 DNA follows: TGCGCCAGCAGCTTTGAGTCGATTGCTGAAGCTTTCTTT.

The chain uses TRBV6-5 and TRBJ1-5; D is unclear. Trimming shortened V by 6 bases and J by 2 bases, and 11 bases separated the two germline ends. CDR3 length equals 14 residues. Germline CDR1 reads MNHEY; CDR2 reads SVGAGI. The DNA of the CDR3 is TGTGCCAGCAGCCCGTGGAGGGGCAATCAGCCCCAGCATTTT. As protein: CASSPWRGNQPQHF.

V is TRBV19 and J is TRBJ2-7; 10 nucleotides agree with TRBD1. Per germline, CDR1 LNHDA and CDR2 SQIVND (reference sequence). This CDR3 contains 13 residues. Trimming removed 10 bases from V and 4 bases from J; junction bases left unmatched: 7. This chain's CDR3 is CATRRDRGYEQYF. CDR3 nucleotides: TGTGCCACCAGGAGGGACAGGGGTTACGAGCAGTACTTC.

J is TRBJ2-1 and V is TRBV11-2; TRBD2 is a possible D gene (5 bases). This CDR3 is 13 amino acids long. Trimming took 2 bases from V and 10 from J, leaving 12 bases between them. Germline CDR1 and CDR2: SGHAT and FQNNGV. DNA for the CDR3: TGTGCCAGCAGCTTATCCGGGATAGGAGAGCAGTTCTTC. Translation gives CASSLSGIGEQFF.

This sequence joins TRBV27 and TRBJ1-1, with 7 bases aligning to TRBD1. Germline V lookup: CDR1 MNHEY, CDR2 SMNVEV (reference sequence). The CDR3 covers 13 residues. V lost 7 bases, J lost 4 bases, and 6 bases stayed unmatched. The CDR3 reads CASNRQGSTEAFF. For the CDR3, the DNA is TGTGCCAGCAACCGACAGGGTAGCACTGAAGCTTTCTTT.

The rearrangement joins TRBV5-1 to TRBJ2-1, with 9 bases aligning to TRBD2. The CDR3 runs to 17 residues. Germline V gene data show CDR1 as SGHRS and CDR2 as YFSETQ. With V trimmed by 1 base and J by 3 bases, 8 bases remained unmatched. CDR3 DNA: TGCGCCAGCAGCTTGTTTAGTAGCGGGGGCAACTACAATGAGCAGTTCTTC. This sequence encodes CASSLFSSGGNYNEQFF.

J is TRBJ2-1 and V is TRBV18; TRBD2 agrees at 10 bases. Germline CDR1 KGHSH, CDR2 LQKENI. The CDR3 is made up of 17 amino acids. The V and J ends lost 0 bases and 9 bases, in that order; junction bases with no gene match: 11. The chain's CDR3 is CASSPPGGLAGAGEQFF. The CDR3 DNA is TGTGCCAGCTCACCACCAGGTGGGCTAGCGGGAGCGGGTGAGCAGTTCTTC.

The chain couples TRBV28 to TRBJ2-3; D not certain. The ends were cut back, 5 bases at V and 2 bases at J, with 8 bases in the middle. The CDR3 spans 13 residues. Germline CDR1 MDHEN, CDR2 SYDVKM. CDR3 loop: CASSKPPTDTQYF. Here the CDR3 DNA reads TGTGCCAGCAGTAAGCCCCCCACAGATACGCAGTATTTT. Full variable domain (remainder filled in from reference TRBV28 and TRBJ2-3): DVKVTQSSRYLVKRTGEKVFLECVQDMDHENMFWYRQDPGLGLRLIYFSYDVKMKEKGDIPEGYSVSREKKERFSLILESASTNQTSMYLCASSKPPTDTQYFGPGTRLTVL.

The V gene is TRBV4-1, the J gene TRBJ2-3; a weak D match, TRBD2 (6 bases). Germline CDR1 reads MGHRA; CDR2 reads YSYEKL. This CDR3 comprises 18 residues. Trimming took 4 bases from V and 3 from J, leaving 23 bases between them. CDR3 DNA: TGCGCCAGCAGCCGTACCCATCTGGAGGGTTTAAGGACAGATACGCAGTATTTT. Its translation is CASSRTHLEGLRTDTQYF.

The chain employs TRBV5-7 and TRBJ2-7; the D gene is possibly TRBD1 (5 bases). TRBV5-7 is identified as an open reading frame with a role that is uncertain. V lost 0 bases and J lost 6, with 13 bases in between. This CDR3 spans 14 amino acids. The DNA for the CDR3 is TGTGCCAGCAGCTTGGTCGGCAGGGTGTCCGAGCAGTACTTC. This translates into CASSLVGRVSEQYF.

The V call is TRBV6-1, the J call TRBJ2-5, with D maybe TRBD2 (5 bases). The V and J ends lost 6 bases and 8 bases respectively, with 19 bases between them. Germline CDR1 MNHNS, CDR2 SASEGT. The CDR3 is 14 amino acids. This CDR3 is CASREWTAPGTQYF. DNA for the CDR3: TGTGCCAGCAGAGAATGGACGGCGCCGGGAACCCAGTACTTC.

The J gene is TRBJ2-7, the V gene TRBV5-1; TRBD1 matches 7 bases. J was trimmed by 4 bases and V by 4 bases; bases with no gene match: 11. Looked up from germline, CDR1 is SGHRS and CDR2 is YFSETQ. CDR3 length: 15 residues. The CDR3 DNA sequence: TGCGCCAGCAGCCCCGATGCTGGGACAGCTTACGAGCAGTACTTC. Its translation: CASSPDAGTAYEQYF.

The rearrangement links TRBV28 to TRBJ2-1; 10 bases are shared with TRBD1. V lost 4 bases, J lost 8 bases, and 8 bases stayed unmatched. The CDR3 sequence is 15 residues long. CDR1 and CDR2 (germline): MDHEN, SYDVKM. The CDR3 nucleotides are TGTGCCAGCAGTTCCTCCGGGACAGGGGAACATGAGCAGTTCTTC. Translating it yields CASSSSGTGEHEQFF.

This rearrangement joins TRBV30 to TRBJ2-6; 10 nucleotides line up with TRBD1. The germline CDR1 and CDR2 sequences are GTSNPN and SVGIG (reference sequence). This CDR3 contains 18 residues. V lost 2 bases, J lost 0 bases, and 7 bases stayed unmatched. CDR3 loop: CAWSKSGTGDSGANVLTF. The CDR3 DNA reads TGTGCCTGGAGTAAATCCGGGACAGGGGACTCTGGGGCCAACGTCCTGACTTTC. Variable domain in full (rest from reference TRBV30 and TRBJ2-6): SQTIHQWPATLVQPVGSPLSLECTVEGTSNPNLYWYRQAAGRGLQLLFYSVGIGQISSEVPQNLSASRPQDRQFILSSKKLLLSDSGFYLCAWSKSGTGDSGANVLTFGAGSRLTVL.

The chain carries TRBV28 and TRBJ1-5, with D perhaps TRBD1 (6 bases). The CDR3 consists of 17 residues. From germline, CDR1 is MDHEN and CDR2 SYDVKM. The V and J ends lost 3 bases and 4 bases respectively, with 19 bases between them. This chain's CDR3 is CASSFLGIDRMNQPQHF. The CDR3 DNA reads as TGTGCCAGCAGTTTCTTGGGTATTGACAGGATGAATCAGCCCCAGCATTTT.